Presented here are 27 T cell receptor beta chains from one specimen sequenced in a study of T cell repertoires in cytomegalovirus infection. TCRdb fed the reads into MiXCR, producing one record per CDR3 protein. The sample yields under 800,000 distinct CDR3 sequences, around 24% seen once. Input material: CD8+ T cells from PBMCs. These receptors were taken from a human donor in good health (CMV status not recorded). Some clones in this sample may be carry-over from other donors' samples.

This clonotype was observed many times. This rearrangement joins TRBV6-5 to TRBJ1-1, with no clear D. The CDR3 totals 12 residues. Germline assignment: CDR1 MNHEY and CDR2 SVGAGI. Trimming left V 0 bases short and J 4 bases short, with 3 bases between. The CDR3 coding sequence is TGTGCCAGCAGTTACTCTAGCACTGAAGCTTTCTTT. This codes for CASSYSSTEAFF.

For this clonotype: At one end the junction does not follow the germline gene, possibly because of a read error. V usage is TRBV7-6 and J usage is TRBJ2-1; the D gene is possibly TRBD2 (6 bases). The CDR3 is made up of 12 amino acids. In germline, CDR1 is SGHVS, CDR2 FNYEAQ. The CDR3 loop reads CANSLGGNEQFF. CDR3 DNA sequence: TGTGCCAACAGCCTCGGGGGTAATGAGCAGTTCTTC.

About this clonotype: One end of the junction does not line up with germline, which may come from a read error. This sequence joins TRBV2 and TRBJ2-2; TRBD2 matches at 10 bases. The CDR3 spans 17 residues. Germline V gene data show CDR1 as SNHLY and CDR2 as FYNNEI. The CDR3 protein is CASSVIAGGPNTGELLF. The CDR3 DNA is TGTGCCAGCAGTGTGATAGCGGGGGGCCCTAACACCGGGGAGCTGCTTTTT.

The sample holds one count of this clonotype. This may stem from a read error, because a much larger clone lies one nucleotide away. This sequence joins TRBV12-5 and TRBJ2-3; D unclear. V shed 2 bases and J shed 4 bases, with 4 bases lying between them. This CDR3 has 12 residues. Germline CDR1 is LGHNT and CDR2 is FRNRAP. CDR3 sequence: CASGLRADTQYF. The CDR3 DNA reads TGTGCTAGTGGTTTGAGGGCAGATACGCAGTATTTT.

This clonotype was picked up a small number of times. The genes are TRBV4-1 and TRBJ2-1; a weak D match, TRBD1 (6 bases). Germline V gene lookup returns CDR1 MGHRA and CDR2 YSYEKL. The CDR3 covers 14 residues. Deletions cut 4 bases from V and 5 bases from J, with 12 bases between. CDR3 sequence: CASSRNRADNEQFF. The DNA for the CDR3 is TGCGCCAGCAGCCGGAACAGGGCCGACAATGAGCAGTTCTTC.

On this clonotype: This may come from a read error, since a much larger clone is one base off. The CDR3 coding sequence is TGTGCCAGCAGTACCAACAGGGACGAGCAGTACGTC. Its protein product is CASSTNRDEQYV. J is TRBJ2-7 and V is TRBV28, with TRBD1 as a possible D gene (6 bases). Per the germline V gene, CDR1 is MDHEN and CDR2 is SYDVKM. V shed 5 bases and J shed 5 bases, with 10 bases lying between them. There are 12 residues in the CDR3.

This clonotype was recorded at least ten times. As DNA, the CDR3 is TGCAGTGCTAGAGATCAGGACAGAAGTAACTATGGCTACACCTTC. Translating gives CSARDQDRSNYGYTF. V is TRBV20-1 and J is TRBJ1-2; tentatively, D is TRBD1 (6 bases). The CDR3 consists of 15 residues. Looked up from germline, CDR1 is DFQATT and CDR2 is SNEGSKA (reference sequence). V was shortened by 0 bases and J by 1 base, with 12 bases between the two germline ends.

A word on this clonotype: This may arise from a read error, as a much more abundant clone is one base away. The chain has TRBV20-1 and TRBJ2-5; a weak D match, TRBD2 (6 bases). V was clipped by 6 bases and J by 2 bases, with 19 bases between them. This CDR3 spans 15 amino acids. CDR1 is DFQATT and CDR2 is SNEGSKA in the germline V gene (reference sequence). CDR3 DNA: TGCAGTGCCCTCCCAAAAGGCGGGGTTCAAGAGACCCAGTACTTC. It is translated as CSALPKGGVQETQYF.

This clonotype was observed at least ten times. This chain connects TRBV28 to TRBJ2-1; D call uncertain. V was clipped by 5 bases and J by 5 bases, with 13 bases between them. Germline-derived CDR1 and CDR2 are MDHEN and SYDVKM. This CDR3 has 14 residues. CDR3 in amino acids: CASSLPWTDNEQFF. For the CDR3, the DNA is TGTGCCAGCAGTCTACCATGGACCGACAATGAGCAGTTCTTC.

The chain joins TRBV7-9 to TRBJ2-7; 7 bases fit TRBD2. V shed 5 bases and J 6 bases; nucleotides not matched to a gene: 16. Per germline, CDR1 SEHNR and CDR2 FQNEAQ (reference sequence). The CDR3 spans 16 residues. The CDR3 reads CASSQGYPGLLAEQYF. CDR3 nucleotides: TGTGCCAGCAGCCAAGGCTATCCGGGACTACTGGCCGAGCAGTACTTC.

This sequence joins TRBV7-6 and TRBJ2-7, with TRBD1 matching over 8 bases. Per germline, CDR1 SGHVS and CDR2 FNYEAQ. This CDR3 is 14 amino acids long. The V and J ends lost 5 bases and 3 bases, in that order; junction bases with no gene match: 6. The CDR3 nucleotides are TGTGCCAGCAGCCGACAGGGGATAAACTACGAGCAGTACTTC. Its translation is CASSRQGINYEQYF.

The chain recombines TRBV6-2 or TRBV6-3 with TRBJ2-1; D is perhaps TRBD2 (6 bases). The CDR3 has 11 residues. The V gene's germline CDR1 is MNHEY and CDR2 SVGEGT. Trimming removed 11 bases at V and 8 bases at J, with 13 bases between. CDR3 region: CASGVDYEQFF. In DNA, the CDR3 is TGTGCCTCGGGGGTAGATTATGAGCAGTTCTTC.

This rearrangement joins TRBV9 to TRBJ2-3; 9 nucleotides agree with TRBD2. CDR1 is SGDLS and CDR2 is YYNGEE in the germline V gene. The CDR3 covers 15 residues. V lost 3 bases and J lost 2; bases outside the gene matches: 4. The chain's CDR3 is CASSASGVVTDTQYF. The CDR3 DNA sequence: TGTGCCAGCAGCGCTAGCGGGGTCGTCACAGATACGCAGTATTTT.

The chain joins TRBV5-6 to TRBJ2-7, with D unclear. V was clipped by 1 base and J by 0 bases, with 11 bases between them. CDR3 length: 15 amino acids. CDR1 SGHDT and CDR2 YYEEEE come from the germline V gene. CDR3 nucleotide sequence: TGTGCCAGCAGCTTGAATATCCTGAGCTCCTACGAGCAGTACGTC. Its translation: CASSLNILSSYEQYV.

The V and J genes are TRBV9 and TRBJ2-1; weak D call: TRBD2 (6 bases). Trimming removed 3 bases at V and 5 bases at J, with 24 bases between. CDR1 and CDR2 (germline): SGDLS, YYNGEE. This CDR3 spans 18 amino acids. CDR3 in DNA: TGTGCCAGCAGCGATAGGGACTCCTTGGAAGTGATCGACAATGAGCAGTTCTTC. Its translation is CASSDRDSLEVIDNEQFF.

The rearrangement joins TRBV10-2 to TRBJ1-3; D is possibly TRBD1 (5 bases). V lost 5 bases to trimming and J lost 3 bases, with 11 bases between them. The CDR3 spans 14 residues. The V gene's germline CDR1 is WSHSY and CDR2 SAAADI. This chain's CDR3 is CASSQGDRGNTIYF. CDR3 bases: TGCGCCAGCAGTCAGGGCGATCGTGGAAACACCATATATTTT.

This clonotype has at least ten counts. V gene TRBV19 combines with J gene TRBJ1-5; possible D gene TRBD1, 5 bases. Germline CDR1 LNHDA, CDR2 SQIVND (reference sequence). The CDR3 consists of 17 residues. V lost 0 bases to trimming and J lost 2 bases, with 14 bases between them. The CDR3 region is CASSIDPRETGNQPQHF. CDR3 DNA sequence: TGTGCCAGTAGTATAGATCCCAGGGAAACGGGCAATCAGCCCCAGCATTTT.

This clonotype showed up just a few times. The chain links TRBV12-3 or TRBV12-4 to TRBJ2-1; D is possibly TRBD1 (6 bases). The CDR3 consists of 11 residues. Between the trimmed V and J ends, which lost 7 bases and 9 bases, there was a span of 10 bases. The CDR3 DNA sequence: TGTGCCAGCATCCAGGGGTTTGAGCAGTTCTTC. Protein product: CASIQGFEQFF.

Many counts were recorded for this clonotype. The chain couples TRBV10-3 to TRBJ1-4, with TRBD1 matching 7 bases. Germline lookup yields CDR1 ENHRY and CDR2 SYGVKD. This CDR3 region has 15 residues. V lost 5 bases, J lost 6 bases, and 9 bases stayed unmatched. CDR3: CAISSTGKAHEKLFF. The CDR3 DNA sequence: TGTGCCATCAGTTCGACAGGGAAAGCGCATGAAAAACTGTTTTTT.

The CDR3 protein is CASSAPSGGPRETQYF. CDR3 nucleotides: TGTGCCAGCAGCGCCCCTAGCGGGGGCCCACGGGAGACCCAGTACTTC. The rearrangement uses TRBV7-9 and TRBJ2-5; 10 bases agree with TRBD2. The CDR3 has 16 amino acids. The trim removed 5 bases at V and 5 bases at J, leaving 11 bases unmatched. CDR1 is SEHNR and CDR2 is FQNEAQ in the germline V gene (reference sequence).

With respect to this clonotype: A read error may explain this, as a much larger clone is one base away. In this CDR3 the conserved last residue, phenylalanine or tryptophan, is missing, so a read error is likely. DNA for the CDR3: TGTGCCAGCAGTGGACGTCCGTGGAACTATGGCTACACCTTA. This translates into CASSGRPWNYGYTL. V is TRBV28 and J is TRBJ1-2, with D hard to call. V lost 5 bases, J lost 2 bases, and 12 bases lay in between. Germline CDR1 is MDHEN and CDR2 is SYDVKM. This CDR3 spans 14 amino acids.

The chain couples TRBV2 to TRBJ2-3; 9 bases map to TRBD1. This CDR3 has 14 residues. Trimming took 5 bases from V and 6 from J; bases not matched to a gene: 6. Germline CDR1 reads SNHLY; CDR2 reads FYNNEI. The CDR3 DNA follows: TGTGCCAGCAGTCCAACAGGGGGCCGGGATACGCAGTATTTT. Encoded protein: CASSPTGGRDTQYF.

This clonotype has at least ten counts. The chain recombines TRBV7-2 with TRBJ2-5; the D call may be TRBD1 or TRBD2 (6 bases each). Trimming stripped 5 bases from V and 2 bases from J, with 18 bases between. The CDR3 is 16 amino acids. The V gene's germline CDR1 is SGHTA and CDR2 FQGNSA. The chain's CDR3 is CASSPGGSALQETQYF. CDR3 bases: TGTGCCAGCAGCCCCGGGGGCAGCGCGTTGCAAGAGACCCAGTACTTC.

The chain recombines TRBV29-1 with TRBJ1-2; D perhaps matches TRBD1 (6 bases). This CDR3 has 11 amino acids. Trimming stripped 8 bases from V and 12 bases from J, with 19 bases between. Germline V CDR1 and CDR2: SQVTM, ANQGSEA. CDR3 in DNA: TGCAGCATTTTGGGGGGGCGCGGAGACACCTTC. It specifies CSILGGRGDTF.

This clonotype was seen only a few times. The rearrangement joins TRBV5-4 to TRBJ2-2, with 8 nucleotides matching TRBD1. V was clipped by 4 bases and J by 6 bases; unmatched bases: 5. Germline V gene lookup returns CDR1 SGHNT and CDR2 YYREEE (reference sequence). The CDR3 extends over 14 amino acids. The CDR3 sequence: CASSTDREPGELFF. The CDR3 coding sequence is TGTGCCAGCAGCACGGACAGGGAGCCCGGGGAGCTGTTTTTT.

V and J are TRBV5-1 and TRBJ1-1; D unresolved. CDR3 length: 15 residues. V lost 3 bases and J lost 4, with 16 bases in between. Germline values: CDR1 SGHRS, CDR2 YFSETQ. CDR3 DNA sequence: TGCGCCAGCAGCTCCCTGACCCGGATGGGCACTGAAGCTTTCTTT. Its translation is CASSSLTRMGTEAFF.

This clonotype was observed a handful of times. This chain uses TRBV6-2 or TRBV6-3 with TRBJ2-2; D may correspond to TRBD1 or TRBD2 (5 bases each). Germline V gene lookup returns CDR1 MNHEY and CDR2 SVGEGT. This CDR3 is built from 14 residues. V shed 5 bases and J shed 7 bases, with 14 bases lying between them. CDR3 region: CASSPSGDGGELFF. The CDR3 DNA is TGTGCCAGCAGTCCGAGTGGGGACGGCGGGGAGCTGTTTTTT.